This TCR beta chain was sequenced in a study of T cell responses to AZD1222 COVID-19 vaccine. V was pared by 4 bases and J by 2 bases, with 7 bases of the junction left unmatched. The germline CDR1 and CDR2 sequences are SGHNT and YYREEE (reference sequence). The CDR3 has 16 amino acids. Data came from immunoSEQ multiplex PCR; TCRdb stores just in-frame clones and leaves some out. The sample shows 200,000 to 300,000 clones, over 85% of them seen only once. J is TRBJ2-5 and V is TRBV5-4, with TRBD2 identical over 11 bases. The sample in question was peripheral blood, obtained on day 0 of AZD1222 vaccination. This TCR was sampled from an adult in good health. The CDR3 here is CASSPPGLAEQETQYF. The CDR3, as DNA: TGTGCCAGCAGCCCCCCGGGACTAGCGGAGCAAGAGACCCAGTACTTC.